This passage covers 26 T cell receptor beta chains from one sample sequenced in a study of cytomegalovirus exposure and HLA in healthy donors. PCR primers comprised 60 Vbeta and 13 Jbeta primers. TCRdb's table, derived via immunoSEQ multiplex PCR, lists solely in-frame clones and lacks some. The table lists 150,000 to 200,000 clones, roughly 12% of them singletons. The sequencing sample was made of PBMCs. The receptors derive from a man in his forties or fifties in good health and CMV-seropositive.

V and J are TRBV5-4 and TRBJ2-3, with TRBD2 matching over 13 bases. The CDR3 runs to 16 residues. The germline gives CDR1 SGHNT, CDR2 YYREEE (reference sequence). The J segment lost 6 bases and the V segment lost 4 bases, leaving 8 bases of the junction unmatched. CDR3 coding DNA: TGTGCCAGCAGCCAGACTAGCGGGGGGACGATCGATACGCAGTATTTT. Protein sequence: CASSQTSGGTIDTQYF.

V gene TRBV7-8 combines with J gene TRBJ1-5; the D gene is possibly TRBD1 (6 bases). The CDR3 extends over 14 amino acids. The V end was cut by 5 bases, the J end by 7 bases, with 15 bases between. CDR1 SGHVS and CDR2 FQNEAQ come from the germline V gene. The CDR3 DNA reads TGTGCCAGCAGCAAAGACAGGTTTGGACAGCCCCAGCATTTT. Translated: CASSKDRFGQPQHF.

Here the CDR3 DNA reads TGCGCCAGCAGCTTGGACAGGCCAGAGACCCAGTACTTC. It encodes CASSLDRPETQYF. The rearrangement uses TRBV5-1 and TRBJ2-5; a weak D match, TRBD1 (5 bases). This CDR3 contains 13 residues. The germline gives CDR1 SGHRS, CDR2 YFSETQ. Trimming cost V 0 bases and J 4 bases, with 7 bases left between them. Full variable domain (missing parts from reference TRBV5-1 and TRBJ2-5): KAGVTQTPRYLIKTRGQQVTLSCSPISGHRSVSWYQQTPGQGLQFLFEYFSETQRNKGNFPGRFSGRQFSNSRSEMNVSTLELGDSALYLCASSLDRPETQYFGPGTRLLVL.

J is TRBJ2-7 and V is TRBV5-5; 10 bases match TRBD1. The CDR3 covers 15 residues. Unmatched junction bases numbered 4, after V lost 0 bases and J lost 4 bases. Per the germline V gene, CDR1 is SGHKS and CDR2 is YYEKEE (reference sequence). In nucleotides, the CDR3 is TGTGCCAGCAGCTTGGGACAGGGGGCTATTTACGAGCAGTACTTC. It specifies CASSLGQGAIYEQYF. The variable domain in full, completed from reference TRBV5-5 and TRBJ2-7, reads DAGVTQSPTHLIKTRGQQVTLRCSPISGHKSVSWYQQVLGQGPQFIFQYYEKEERGRGNFPDRFSARQFPNYSSELNVNALLLGDSALYLCASSLGQGAIYEQYFGPGTRLTVT.

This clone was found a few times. The CDR3: CASSLQGRDEKLFF. In nucleotides, the CDR3 is TGCGCCAGCAGCTTACAAGGGAGGGATGAAAAACTGTTTTTT. V gene TRBV5-1 combines with J gene TRBJ1-4; D call uncertain. Germline loops: CDR1 SGHRS, CDR2 YFSETQ. V was clipped by 2 bases and J by 6 bases, with 11 bases between them. The CDR3 is 14 amino acids.

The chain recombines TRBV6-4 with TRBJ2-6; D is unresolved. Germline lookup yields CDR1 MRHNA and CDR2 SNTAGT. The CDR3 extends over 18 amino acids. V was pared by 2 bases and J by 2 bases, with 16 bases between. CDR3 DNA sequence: TGTGCCAGCAGTGACCCAAACCCTCCGGGTGCTGGGGCCAACGTCCTGACTTTC. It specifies CASSDPNPPGAGANVLTF.

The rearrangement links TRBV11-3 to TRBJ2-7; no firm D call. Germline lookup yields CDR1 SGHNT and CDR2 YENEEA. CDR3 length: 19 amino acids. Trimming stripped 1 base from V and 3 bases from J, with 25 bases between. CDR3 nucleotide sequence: TGTGCCAGCAGCTTAGCTAAAGACGCCGGGTCCTCCGCCCTCTACGAGCAGTACTTC. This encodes CASSLAKDAGSSALYEQYF.

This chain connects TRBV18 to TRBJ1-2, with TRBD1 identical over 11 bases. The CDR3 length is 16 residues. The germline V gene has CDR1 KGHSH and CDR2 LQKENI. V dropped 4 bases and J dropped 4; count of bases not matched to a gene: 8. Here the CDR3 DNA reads TGTGCCAGCTCACGCCCGGGACAGGGGGTTAGCTATGGCTACACCTTC. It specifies CASSRPGQGVSYGYTF.

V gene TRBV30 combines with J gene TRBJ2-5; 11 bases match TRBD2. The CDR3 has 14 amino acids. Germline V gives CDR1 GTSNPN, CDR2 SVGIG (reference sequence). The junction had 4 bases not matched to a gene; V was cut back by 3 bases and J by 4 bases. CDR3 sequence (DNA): TGTGCCTGGAGGCTAGCGGGGGGCGGAGAGACCCAGTACTTC. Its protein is CAWRLAGGGETQYF.

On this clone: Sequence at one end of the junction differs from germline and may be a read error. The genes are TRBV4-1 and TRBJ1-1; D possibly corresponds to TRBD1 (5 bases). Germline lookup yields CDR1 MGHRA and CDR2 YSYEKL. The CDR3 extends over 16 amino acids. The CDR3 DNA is TGCGACAGCAGCCAAGAGATGGGGCAGCTGAAAACTGAAGCTTTCTTT. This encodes CDSSQEMGQLKTEAFF.

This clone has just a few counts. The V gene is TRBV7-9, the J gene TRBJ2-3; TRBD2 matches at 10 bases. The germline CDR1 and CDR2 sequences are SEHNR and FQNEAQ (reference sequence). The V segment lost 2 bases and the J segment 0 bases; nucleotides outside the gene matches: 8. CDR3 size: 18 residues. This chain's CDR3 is CASSLWTSGPPSTDTQYF. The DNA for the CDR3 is TGTGCCAGCAGCTTATGGACTAGCGGACCTCCTAGCACAGATACGCAGTATTTT. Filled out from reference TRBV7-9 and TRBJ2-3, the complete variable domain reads DTGVSQNPRHKITKRGQNVTFRCDPISEHNRLYWYRQTLGQGPEFLTYFQNEAQLEKSRLLSDRFSAERPKGSFSTLEIQRTEQGDSAMYLCASSLWTSGPPSTDTQYFGPGTRLTVL.

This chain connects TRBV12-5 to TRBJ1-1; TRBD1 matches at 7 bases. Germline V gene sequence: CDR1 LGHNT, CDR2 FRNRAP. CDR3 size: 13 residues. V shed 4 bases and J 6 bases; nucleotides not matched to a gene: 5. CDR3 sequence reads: CASGSTGVAEAFF. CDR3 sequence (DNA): TGTGCTAGTGGTTCCACAGGGGTTGCTGAAGCTTTCTTT.

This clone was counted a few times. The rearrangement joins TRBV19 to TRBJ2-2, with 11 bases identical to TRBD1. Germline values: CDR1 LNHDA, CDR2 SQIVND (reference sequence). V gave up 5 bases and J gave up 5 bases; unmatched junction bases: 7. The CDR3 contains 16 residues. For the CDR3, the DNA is TGTGCCAGTAGTGTCCGGACAGGGGGCGGGACCGGGGAGCTGTTTTTT. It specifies CASSVRTGGGTGELFF.

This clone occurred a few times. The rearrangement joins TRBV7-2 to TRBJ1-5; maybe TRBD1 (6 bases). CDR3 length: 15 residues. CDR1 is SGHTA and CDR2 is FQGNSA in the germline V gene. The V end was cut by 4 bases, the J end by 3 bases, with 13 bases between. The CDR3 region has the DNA TGTGCCAGCAGCTCCGTACAGGGATTCAATCAGCCCCAGCATTTT. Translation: CASSSVQGFNQPQHF.

The DNA for the CDR3 is TGTGCCACCAGCAAGGGGGGGTTTAGCGACGAGCAGTACTTC. Amino acid sequence: CATSKGGFSDEQYF. The chain uses TRBV15 and TRBJ2-7; D may be TRBD2 (7 bases). V was pared by 4 bases and J by 5 bases, with 15 bases between. This CDR3 spans 14 amino acids. Per germline, CDR1 LNHNV and CDR2 YYDKDF (reference sequence).

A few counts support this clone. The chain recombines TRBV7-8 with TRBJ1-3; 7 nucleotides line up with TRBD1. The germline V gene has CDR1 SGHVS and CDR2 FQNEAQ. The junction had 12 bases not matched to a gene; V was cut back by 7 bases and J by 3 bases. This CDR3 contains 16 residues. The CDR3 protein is CASTPRQGGHGNTIYF. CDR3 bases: TGTGCCAGCACCCCAAGACAGGGAGGACATGGAAACACCATATATTTT.

For the CDR3, the DNA is TGCAGCGTTGACGGGACAGAAACCTACAATGAGCAGTTCTTC. It is translated as CSVDGTETYNEQFF. V and J are TRBV29-1 and TRBJ2-1; 7 nucleotides agree with TRBD1. With 3 bases clipped from V and 2 bases from J, the junction kept 4 bases outside the gene matches. Germline CDR1 is SQVTM and CDR2 is ANQGSEA. CDR3 length: 14 amino acids.

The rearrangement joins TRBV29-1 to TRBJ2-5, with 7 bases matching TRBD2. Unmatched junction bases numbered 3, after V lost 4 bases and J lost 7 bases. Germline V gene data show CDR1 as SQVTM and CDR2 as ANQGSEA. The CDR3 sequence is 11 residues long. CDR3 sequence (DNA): TGCAGCGTTGGATGGGGGGGGACCCAGTACTTC. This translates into CSVGWGGTQYF.

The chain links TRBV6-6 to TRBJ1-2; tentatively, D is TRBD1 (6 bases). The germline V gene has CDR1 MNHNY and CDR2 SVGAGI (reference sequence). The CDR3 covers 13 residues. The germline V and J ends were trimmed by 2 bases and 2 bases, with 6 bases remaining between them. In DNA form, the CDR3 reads TGTGCCAGCAGTTACCAGGGGAACTATGGCTACACCTTC. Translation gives CASSYQGNYGYTF.

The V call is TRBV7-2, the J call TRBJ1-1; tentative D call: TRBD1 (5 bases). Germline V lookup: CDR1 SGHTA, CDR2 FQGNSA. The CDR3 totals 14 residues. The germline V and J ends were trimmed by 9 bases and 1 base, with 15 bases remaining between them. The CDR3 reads CASRRGFANTEAFF. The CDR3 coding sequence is TGTGCCAGTCGGAGGGGATTTGCGAACACTGAAGCTTTCTTT. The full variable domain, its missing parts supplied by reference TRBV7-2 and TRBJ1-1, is GAGVSQSPSNKVTEKGKDVELRCDPISGHTALYWYRQSLGQGLEFLIYFQGNSAPDKSGLPSDRFSAERTGGSVSTLTIQRTQQEDSAVYLCASRRGFANTEAFFGQGTRLTVV.

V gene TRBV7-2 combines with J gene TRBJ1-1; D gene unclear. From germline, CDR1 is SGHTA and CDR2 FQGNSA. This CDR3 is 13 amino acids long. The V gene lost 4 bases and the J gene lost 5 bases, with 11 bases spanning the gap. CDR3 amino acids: CASSSPLRTEAFF. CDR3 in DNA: TGTGCCAGCAGCTCCCCACTCAGGACTGAAGCTTTCTTT. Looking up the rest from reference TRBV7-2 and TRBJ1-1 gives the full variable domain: GAGVSQSPSNKVTEKGKDVELRCDPISGHTALYWYRQSLGQGLEFLIYFQGNSAPDKSGLPSDRFSAERTGGSVSTLTIQRTQQEDSAVYLCASSSPLRTEAFFGQGTRLTVV.

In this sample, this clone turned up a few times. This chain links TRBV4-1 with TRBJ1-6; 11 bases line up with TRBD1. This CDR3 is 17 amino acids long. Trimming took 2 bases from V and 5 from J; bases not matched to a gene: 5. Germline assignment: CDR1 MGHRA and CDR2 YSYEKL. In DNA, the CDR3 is TGCGCCAGCAGCCAAAGGACAGGGGGCAACCATAATTCACCCCTCCACTTT. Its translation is CASSQRTGGNHNSPLHF.

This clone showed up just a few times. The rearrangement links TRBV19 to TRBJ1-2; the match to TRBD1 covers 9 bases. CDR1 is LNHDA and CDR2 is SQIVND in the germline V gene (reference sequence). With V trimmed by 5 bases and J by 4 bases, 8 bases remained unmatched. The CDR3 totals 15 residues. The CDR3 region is CASSPDRGEIYGYTF. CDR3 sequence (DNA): TGTGCCAGTAGTCCGGACAGGGGAGAGATCTATGGCTACACCTTC. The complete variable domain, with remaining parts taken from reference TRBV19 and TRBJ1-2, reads DGGITQSPKYLFRKEGQNVTLSCEQNLNHDAMYWYRQDPGQGLRLIYYSQIVNDFQKGDIAEGYSVSREKKESFPLTVTSAQKNPTAFYLCASSPDRGEIYGYTFGSGTRLTVV.

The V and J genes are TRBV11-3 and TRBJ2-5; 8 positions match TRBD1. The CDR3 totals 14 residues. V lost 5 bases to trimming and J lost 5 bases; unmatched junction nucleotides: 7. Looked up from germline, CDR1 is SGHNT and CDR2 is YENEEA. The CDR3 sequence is CASSLGQGAETQYF. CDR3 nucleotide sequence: TGTGCCAGCAGCCTGGGGCAGGGGGCTGAGACCCAGTACTTC.

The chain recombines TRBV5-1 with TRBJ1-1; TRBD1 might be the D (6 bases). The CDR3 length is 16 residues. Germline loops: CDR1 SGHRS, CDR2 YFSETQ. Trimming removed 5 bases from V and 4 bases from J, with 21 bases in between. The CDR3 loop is CASRTGRGPRSTEAFF. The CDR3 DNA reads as TGCGCCAGCAGGACAGGACGGGGCCCCAGGAGCACTGAAGCTTTCTTT.

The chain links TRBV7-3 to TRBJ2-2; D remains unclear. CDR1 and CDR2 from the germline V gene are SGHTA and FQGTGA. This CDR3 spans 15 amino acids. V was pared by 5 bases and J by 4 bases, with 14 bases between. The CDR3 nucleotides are TGTGCCAGCAGCCCGAGTGAATCGGGCACCGGGGAGCTGTTTTTT. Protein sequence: CASSPSESGTGELFF.